Below are 24 T cell receptor beta chains sequenced from a single sample in a study of beta chain features in type 1 diabetes. General study results and limits: TCRB CDR3s were moderately but significantly shorter in Type 1 diabetes patients in all four CD4+ subsets.

Antigens of these TCRs are unknown. Every bit of the isolated RNA underwent reverse transcription, so sequencing read expressed TCRB transcripts. Clones were read by immunoSEQ multiplex PCR, and TCRdb kept only the in-frame ones, dropping some. The data contain 240,000 or so clones, roughly 21% of them singletons. The sequenced sample was naive CD4+ T cells from blood. These receptors all stem from a woman in her 40s with type 1 diabetes.

The genes are TRBV7-9 and TRBJ2-1; unclear D gene. Germline V gives CDR1 SEHNR, CDR2 FQNEAQ (reference sequence). V lost 2 bases and J lost 5, with 7 bases in between. This CDR3 is built from 13 residues. In DNA, the CDR3 is TGTGCCAGCAGCTTACCCCCTCACAATGAGCAGTTCTTC. Translating it yields CASSLPPHNEQFF. The full variable domain, with the rest looked up from reference TRBV7-9 and TRBJ2-1, is DTGVSQNPRHKITKRGQNVTFRCDPISEHNRLYWYRQTLGQGPEFLTYFQNEAQLEKSRLLSDRFSAERPKGSFSTLEIQRTEQGDSAMYLCASSLPPHNEQFFGPGTRLTVL.

The J gene is TRBJ1-1, the V gene TRBV30, with TRBD1 identical over 9 bases. This CDR3 is 12 amino acids long. CDR1 is GTSNPN, CDR2 SVGIG, per germline (reference sequence). J was trimmed by 6 bases and V by 5 bases; bases with no gene match: 4. In DNA, the CDR3 is TGTGCCTGGGACAGGGGGGAGGCTGAAGCTTTCTTT. Protein product: CAWDRGEAEAFF. The full variable domain, with the rest looked up from reference TRBV30 and TRBJ1-1, is SQTIHQWPATLVQPVGSPLSLECTVEGTSNPNLYWYRQAAGRGLQLLFYSVGIGQISSEVPQNLSASRPQDRQFILSSKKLLLSDSGFYLCAWDRGEAEAFFGQGTRLTVV.

This chain uses TRBV25-1 with TRBJ1-1; D gene ambiguous. Germline CDR1 and CDR2: MGHDK and SYGVNS. The CDR3 has 14 amino acids. With 3 bases removed from V and 4 bases from J, the gap between germline ends came to 12 bases. In DNA form, the CDR3 reads TGTGCCAGCAGTGAGGCGGGGTACGGCACTGAAGCTTTCTTT. It codes for CASSEAGYGTEAFF.

V and J are TRBV30 and TRBJ2-3, with D hard to call. This CDR3 has 12 residues. Germline V gene sequence: CDR1 GTSNPN, CDR2 SVGIG (reference sequence). V was cut by 7 bases and J by 5 bases, with 13 bases left in between. In DNA form, the CDR3 reads TGTGCCTCCCTACTCCCGGGAGATACGCAGTATTTT. This sequence encodes CASLLPGDTQYF.

The chain links TRBV7-3 to TRBJ1-5; D is unclear. There are 13 residues in the CDR3. Germline CDR1 and CDR2: SGHTA and FQGTGA. Trimming cost V 3 bases and J 4 bases, with 7 bases left between them. The CDR3 here is CASSFDGNQPQHF. The CDR3 nucleotides are TGTGCCAGCAGCTTTGACGGGAATCAGCCCCAGCATTTT.

CDR3 sequence (DNA): TGCAGCGTCTCCAAACTACAGGGAGATAGGGTTCATGGCTACACCTTC. Translation gives CSVSKLQGDRVHGYTF. The chain couples TRBV29-1 to TRBJ1-2, with D perhaps TRBD1 (6 bases). CDR3 length: 16 residues. Germline V lookup: CDR1 SQVTM, CDR2 ANQGSEA. Trimming took 6 bases from V and 6 from J, leaving 26 bases between them.

This chain joins TRBV28 and TRBJ1-5, with D maybe TRBD1 (6 bases). With 4 bases removed from V and 2 bases from J, the gap between germline ends came to 12 bases. The CDR3 has 15 residues. Germline lookup yields CDR1 MDHEN and CDR2 SYDVKM. The CDR3 is CASSWTARGNQPQHF. Written as DNA, the CDR3 is TGTGCCAGCAGTTGGACAGCTCGGGGCAATCAGCCCCAGCATTTT.

This chain uses TRBV9 with TRBJ1-6, with D unresolved. CDR1 SGDLS and CDR2 YYNGEE come from the germline V gene. The CDR3 extends over 15 amino acids. Trimming removed 3 bases at V and 10 bases at J, with 17 bases between. In DNA form, the CDR3 reads TGTGCCAGCAGCGCCGGGGAGGTTACCTACTCACCCCTCCACTTT. This codes for CASSAGEVTYSPLHF. Filled out from reference TRBV9 and TRBJ1-6, the complete variable domain reads DSGVTQTPKHLITATGQRVTLRCSPRSGDLSVYWYQQSLDQGLQFLIQYYNGEERAKGNILERFSAQQFPDLHSELNLSSLELGDSALYFCASSAGEVTYSPLHFGNGTRLTVT.

The table lists this clone with a few counts. This rearrangement joins TRBV9 to TRBJ1-1; no clear D. Trimming stripped 1 base from V and 1 base from J, with 5 bases between. The CDR3 totals 13 residues. Germline V gene data show CDR1 as SGDLS and CDR2 as YYNGEE. The CDR3 loop reads CASSVISNTEAFF. For the CDR3, the DNA is TGTGCCAGCAGCGTAATCTCGAACACTGAAGCTTTCTTT.

This clone was counted a single time. This rearrangement joins TRBV15 to TRBJ1-1; D may be TRBD1 (6 bases). The germline CDR1 and CDR2 sequences are LNHNV and YYDKDF (reference sequence). The germline V and J ends were trimmed by 2 bases and 4 bases, with 11 bases remaining between them. The CDR3 consists of 14 residues. The CDR3 coding sequence is TGTGCCACCAGCAGACAGGGGCAGGGCACTGAAGCTTTCTTT. It codes for CATSRQGQGTEAFF.

The V and J genes are TRBV15 and TRBJ2-7; possible D gene TRBD1, 6 bases. Germline CDR1 reads LNHNV; CDR2 reads YYDKDF (reference sequence). The CDR3 runs to 15 residues. V shed 1 base and J shed 2 bases, with 12 bases lying between them. Written as DNA, the CDR3 is TGTGCCACCAGCAGAGGACAGGCAGCCACCTACGAGCAGTACTTC. Translated, it gives CATSRGQAATYEQYF.

The J gene is TRBJ2-1, the V gene TRBV19; tentatively, D is TRBD2 (5 bases). The CDR3 runs 16 residues. Trimming shortened V by 5 bases and J by 4 bases, and 18 bases separated the two germline ends. Germline CDR1 and CDR2: LNHDA and SQIVND (reference sequence). CDR3: CASSPRTSPGYNEQFF. The CDR3 DNA sequence: TGTGCCAGTAGTCCGAGGACTTCCCCGGGGTACAATGAGCAGTTCTTC.

The V gene is TRBV25-1, the J gene TRBJ1-2; 12 positions agree with TRBD1. V shed 10 bases and J 8 bases; nucleotides not matched to a gene: 11. Germline values: CDR1 MGHDK, CDR2 SYGVNS. The CDR3 consists of 14 residues. CDR3 in DNA: TGTGCCACGGACCCGGGACAGGGGGCGAAGGGCTACACCTTC. Encoded protein: CATDPGQGAKGYTF.

The chain has TRBV4-1 and TRBJ1-1; 7 bases match TRBD1. V gave up 4 bases and J gave up 1 base; unmatched junction bases: 3. Germline V CDR1 and CDR2: MGHRA, YSYEKL. CDR3 length: 14 residues. CDR3 nucleotides: TGCGCCAGCAGCCTTCGACAGGGGAACACTGAAGCTTTCTTT. This gives the protein CASSLRQGNTEAFF.

J is TRBJ1-2 and V is TRBV25-1; D ambiguous. Trimming pared 4 bases from V and 7 bases from J, leaving 13 bases between. The CDR3 has 13 amino acids. CDR1 is MGHDK and CDR2 is SYGVNS in the germline V gene. DNA for the CDR3: TGTGCCAGCAGTGGGCCGCGAGCGGGTGGCTACACCTTC. Amino acids: CASSGPRAGGYTF.

This clone showed up just a few times. The rearrangement links TRBV29-1 to TRBJ2-3; 10 bases fit TRBD1. This CDR3 spans 14 amino acids. Germline lookup yields CDR1 SQVTM and CDR2 ANQGSEA. The V segment lost 6 bases and the J segment 1 base; nucleotides outside the gene matches: 4. For the CDR3, the DNA is TGCAGCGTCACCGGGACAGGGGGCACAGATACGCAGTATTTT. Its protein is CSVTGTGGTDTQYF.

The genes are TRBV15 and TRBJ1-1; D gene ambiguous. This CDR3 has 14 amino acids. The V and J ends lost 0 bases and 2 bases respectively, with 7 bases between them. Germline V lookup: CDR1 LNHNV, CDR2 YYDKDF (reference sequence). CDR3 protein: CATSRDWANTEAFF. The CDR3 DNA reads TGTGCCACCAGCAGAGATTGGGCCAACACTGAAGCTTTCTTT.

There are a few counts of this clone. CDR3: CASSARGDTYNEQFF. In DNA form, the CDR3 reads TGTGCCAGCAGCGCCAGGGGCGACACTTACAATGAGCAGTTCTTC. This sequence joins TRBV9 and TRBJ2-1; TRBD1 might be the D (6 bases). Per the germline V gene, CDR1 is SGDLS and CDR2 is YYNGEE. This CDR3 has 15 residues. The V end was cut by 3 bases, the J end by 4 bases, with 14 bases between.

The rearrangement joins TRBV5-1 to TRBJ2-1, with D perhaps TRBD2 (6 bases). The length of the CDR3 is 15 residues. Deletions cut 3 bases from V and 5 bases from J, with 15 bases between. Germline V gives CDR1 SGHRS, CDR2 YFSETQ. The CDR3 region has the DNA TGCGCCAGCAGCTACTCTAGCGCGATCCACAATGAGCAGTTCTTC. The encoded protein is CASSYSSAIHNEQFF.

The J gene is TRBJ2-1, the V gene TRBV5-6; perhaps TRBD2 as D (5 bases). Trimming removed 2 bases from V and 6 bases from J, with 9 bases in between. The CDR3 spans 13 residues. The V gene's germline CDR1 is SGHDT and CDR2 YYEEEE. The CDR3 region has the DNA TGTGCCAGCAGCTTCGGACTGACCAATGAGCAGTTCTTC. Translation: CASSFGLTNEQFF.

CDR3 amino acids: CASSRGESTDTQYF. CDR3 coding DNA: TGTGCCAGCAGCCGGGGGGAAAGCACAGATACGCAGTATTTT. The chain is built from TRBV7-9 and TRBJ2-3; 7 nucleotides line up with TRBD2. The CDR3 is made up of 14 amino acids. With 5 bases clipped from V and 0 bases from J, the junction kept 2 bases outside the gene matches. Germline CDR1 reads SEHNR; CDR2 reads FQNEAQ (reference sequence). Full variable domain (missing parts from reference TRBV7-9 and TRBJ2-3): DTGVSQNPRHKITKRGQNVTFRCDPISEHNRLYWYRQTLGQGPEFLTYFQNEAQLEKSRLLSDRFSAERPKGSFSTLEIQRTEQGDSAMYLCASSRGESTDTQYFGPGTRLTVL.

The gene calls are TRBV15 and TRBJ2-7; tentative D call: TRBD1 (5 bases). CDR3 size: 15 residues. The V gene's germline CDR1 is LNHNV and CDR2 YYDKDF (reference sequence). V lost 2 bases and J lost 2, with 13 bases in between. The CDR3 sequence: CATSRPEGATYEQYF. In nucleotides, the CDR3 is TGTGCCACCAGCAGACCCGAAGGGGCAACCTACGAGCAGTACTTC.

The table lists this clone with a few counts. The chain joins TRBV2 to TRBJ1-5; 9 bases match TRBD1. This CDR3 spans 20 amino acids. The V gene's germline CDR1 is SNHLY and CDR2 FYNNEI. The V and J ends lost 3 bases and 0 bases, in that order; junction bases with no gene match: 15. The CDR3 DNA is TGTGCCAGCAGTGACAAATCCGGGACAGGGACGCTCGGTAGCAATCAGCCCCAGCATTTT. Its translation: CASSDKSGTGTLGSNQPQHF. Combining the CDR3 with reference TRBV2 and TRBJ1-5 gives the whole variable domain EPEVTQTPSHQVTQMGQEVILRCVPISNHLYFYWYRQILGQKVEFLVSFYNNEISEKSEIFDDQFSVERPDGSNFTLKIRSTKLEDSAMYFCASSDKSGTGTLGSNQPQHFGDGTRLSIL.

The rearrangement links TRBV9 to TRBJ2-1, with TRBD2 identical over 9 bases. The germline CDR1 and CDR2 sequences are SGDLS and YYNGEE. This CDR3 region has 17 residues. V shed 3 bases and J 0 bases; nucleotides not matched to a gene: 7. The CDR3 reads CASSDGRGGISYNEQFF. CDR3 DNA: TGTGCCAGCAGCGACGGGCGGGGGGGAATCTCCTACAATGAGCAGTTCTTC.